The 22 T cell receptor beta chains given below trace back to one sample, sequenced in a study of shared clonotypes between healthy human individuals. The data were produced by immunoSEQ multiplex PCR, yet TCRdb's version contains in-frame clones alone and is incomplete. The profile covers about 460,000 clones, with roughly three quarters appearing a single time and around 12% taken by the ten largest. Sequences were obtained from PBMCs. The receptors derive from a woman aged 40 to 50 in good health. Some clones in this sample may be carry-over from other donors' samples.

This clone showed up many times. The rearrangement uses TRBV5-4 and TRBJ2-7; possibly TRBD2 for D (6 bases). The CDR3 extends over 15 amino acids. Trimming took 0 bases from V and 2 from J, leaving 12 bases between them. CDR1 SGHNT and CDR2 YYREEE come from the germline V gene (reference sequence). DNA of the CDR3: TGTGCCAGCAGCTTGGAGGTCGGGAGTCCCTACGAGCAGTACTTC. Translating it yields CASSLEVGSPYEQYF. Looking up the rest from reference TRBV5-4 and TRBJ2-7 gives the full variable domain: ETGVTQSPTHLIKTRGQQVTLRCSSQSGHNTVSWYQQALGQGPQFIFQYYREEENGRGNFPPRFSGLQFPNYSSELNVNALELDDSALYLCASSLEVGSPYEQYFGPGTRLTVT.

V is TRBV5-4 and J is TRBJ2-1, with D possibly TRBD2 on 5 matching bases. Germline assignment: CDR1 SGHNT and CDR2 YYREEE (reference sequence). V was pared by 0 bases and J by 7 bases, with 20 bases between. This CDR3 contains 17 residues. The CDR3 reads CASSLGGPSPPGNEQFF. CDR3 DNA sequence: TGTGCCAGCAGCTTGGGGGGTCCTAGCCCCCCGGGGAATGAGCAGTTCTTC. Filled out from reference TRBV5-4 and TRBJ2-1, the complete variable domain reads ETGVTQSPTHLIKTRGQQVTLRCSSQSGHNTVSWYQQALGQGPQFIFQYYREEENGRGNFPPRFSGLQFPNYSSELNVNALELDDSALYLCASSLGGPSPPGNEQFFGPGTRLTVL.

Only one count was recorded for this clone. The V call is TRBV2, the J call TRBJ2-3; 10 positions match TRBD2. V lost 7 bases, J lost 6 bases, and 7 bases stayed unmatched. The CDR3 is 14 residues long. Germline V gene lookup returns CDR1 SNHLY and CDR2 FYNNEI. In DNA form, the CDR3 reads TGTGCCAGCACTAGGCTAGCGGGAGCGGATACGCAGTATTTT. Encoded protein: CASTRLAGADTQYF. The variable domain in full, completed from reference TRBV2 and TRBJ2-3, reads EPEVTQTPSHQVTQMGQEVILRCVPISNHLYFYWYRQILGQKVEFLVSFYNNEISEKSEIFDDQFSVERPDGSNFTLKIRSTKLEDSAMYFCASTRLAGADTQYFGPGTRLTVL.

The table lists this clone with a count of one. The genes are TRBV6-6 and TRBJ2-3; D not resolved. Per the germline V gene, CDR1 is MNHNY and CDR2 is SVGAGI (reference sequence). V gave up 6 bases and J gave up 3 bases, with 13 bases separating them. This CDR3 contains 14 residues. CDR3 sequence: CASRDPGATDTQYF. CDR3 coding DNA: TGTGCCAGCAGGGACCCGGGCGCAACAGATACGCAGTATTTT.

This chain connects TRBV28 to TRBJ2-2; 7 nucleotides match TRBD2. Germline CDR1 is MDHEN and CDR2 is SYDVKM. J lost 0 bases, V lost 1 base, and 8 bases had no gene match. This CDR3 has 18 amino acids. The CDR3 DNA is TGTGCCAGCAGTTTATTCCAGCGGGGACTCGCGAACACCGGGGAGCTGTTTTTT. Its translation is CASSLFQRGLANTGELFF.

This rearrangement joins TRBV4-2 to TRBJ1-2; 7 nucleotides agree with TRBD1. The CDR3 contains 17 residues. Trimming cost V 0 bases and J 4 bases; bases outside gene matches: 11. Looked up from germline, CDR1 is LGHNA and CDR2 is YNFKEQ. The CDR3, as DNA: TGTGCCAGCAGCCAAGATGGCCCCGACAGGGTCCTCTATGGCTACACCTTC. Amino acids: CASSQDGPDRVLYGYTF.

Only one count was recorded for this clone. The chain's CDR3 is CASSTVTGYEQYF. For the CDR3, the DNA is TGTGCCAGTAGTACTGTGACTGGCTACGAGCAGTACTTC. The gene calls are TRBV19 and TRBJ2-7, with D uncertain. Trimming shortened V by 4 bases and J by 3 bases, and 10 bases separated the two germline ends. The CDR3 is made up of 13 amino acids. Germline V gene sequence: CDR1 LNHDA, CDR2 SQIVND (reference sequence).

The V gene is TRBV6-6, the J gene TRBJ2-5, with D possibly TRBD2 on 5 matching bases. V dropped 5 bases and J dropped 3 bases, with 13 bases sitting between them. This CDR3 comprises 14 residues. CDR1 and CDR2 from the germline V gene are MNHNY and SVGAGI (reference sequence). The DNA of the CDR3 is TGTGCCAGCAGTCGGGTCTCAGCGGAAGAGACCCAGTACTTC. Amino acid sequence: CASSRVSAEETQYF.

This clone was observed a handful of times. The chain uses TRBV6-1 and TRBJ2-7; unclear D gene. Per the germline V gene, CDR1 is MNHNS and CDR2 is SASEGT. The length of the CDR3 is 15 residues. V was pared by 1 base and J by 4 bases, with 14 bases between. In DNA, the CDR3 is TGTGCCAGCAGTGAAGAGATGGTCGGCGCATACGAGCAGTACTTC. It yields the protein CASSEEMVGAYEQYF.

To note about this clone: The likely explanation is a read error, given a far larger clone one base away. This chain uses TRBV5-1 with TRBJ1-1; no clear D. In germline, CDR1 is SGHRS, CDR2 YFSETQ. This CDR3 is 14 amino acids long. The CDR3 reads CANSLGGMNTEAFF. CDR3 in DNA: TGCGCCAACAGCTTGGGCGGAATGAACACTGAAGCTTTCTTT.

This clone showed up just once. This rearrangement joins TRBV4-2 to TRBJ2-3; D unclear. The CDR3 spans 18 residues. The germline V and J ends were trimmed by 0 bases and 2 bases, with 18 bases remaining between them. In germline, CDR1 is LGHNA, CDR2 YNFKEQ. The CDR3 DNA follows: TGTGCCAGCAGCCAAGATTCGCCGGACGCTTCGTTCACAGATACGCAGTATTTT. Translating it yields CASSQDSPDASFTDTQYF.

Of note for this clone: Just one base apart from a much larger clone, this may be a read error. This is likely a read error, given that the CDR3 carries no conserved phenylalanine or tryptophan at its end. The CDR3 nucleotides read TGCAGCGTGGGACAGAGACTAGGGACTGAAGCTTTCTCT. Translating it yields CSVGQRLGTEAFS. The V and J genes are TRBV29-1 and TRBJ1-1; 7 nucleotides agree with TRBD1. Looked up from germline, CDR1 is SQVTM and CDR2 is ANQGSEA. After removal of 6 bases from V and 5 bases from J, the junction contained 9 bases not matched to a gene. The CDR3 totals 13 residues.

The chain is built from TRBV5-1 and TRBJ2-1; TRBD2 agrees at 9 bases. The CDR3 spans 18 residues. Germline values: CDR1 SGHRS, CDR2 YFSETQ. V lost 1 base, J lost 0 bases, and 8 bases stayed unmatched. CDR3 in amino acids: CASSLRAGGDSSYNEQFF. CDR3 nucleotides: TGCGCCAGCAGCTTGAGGGCGGGAGGGGATAGCTCCTACAATGAGCAGTTCTTC.

This clone came up once. A far more abundant clone sits one base away, making this likely a read error. The chain uses TRBV29-1 and TRBJ2-7; D unclear. Per the germline V gene, CDR1 is SQVTM and CDR2 is ANQGSEA. V was cut by 0 bases and J by 8 bases, with 11 bases left in between. CDR3 length: 12 residues. This CDR3 is CSVEDLLHKQYF. In DNA form, the CDR3 reads TGCAGCGTTGAAGATCTTCTCCACAAGCAGTACTTC.

The chain is built from TRBV5-1 and TRBJ2-1, with 8 nucleotides matching TRBD1. CDR1 and CDR2 from the germline V gene are SGHRS and YFSETQ. Trimming took 4 bases from V and 7 from J; bases not matched to a gene: 7. This CDR3 region has 14 residues. The CDR3 sequence is CASSSQNRGNEQFF. The DNA of the CDR3 is TGCGCCAGCAGCAGCCAGAACAGGGGGAATGAGCAGTTCTTC. The full variable domain, in which reference TRBV5-1 and TRBJ2-1 provide the parts outside the CDR3, is KAGVTQTPRYLIKTRGQQVTLSCSPISGHRSVSWYQQTPGQGLQFLFEYFSETQRNKGNFPGRFSGRQFSNSRSEMNVSTLELGDSALYLCASSSQNRGNEQFFGPGTRLTVL.

The chain joins TRBV27 to TRBJ2-1; 9 bases fit TRBD2. Looked up from germline, CDR1 is MNHEY and CDR2 is SMNVEV (reference sequence). The V and J ends lost 4 bases and 6 bases, in that order; junction bases with no gene match: 7. The CDR3 sequence is 15 residues long. The CDR3 DNA reads as TGTGCCAGCAGTTCCTGGGCGGGAGGGCCCAATGAGCAGTTCTTC. Residues: CASSSWAGGPNEQFF.

The rearrangement joins TRBV27 to TRBJ1-2, with a weak D call TRBD1 (6 bases). V was cut by 1 base and J by 2 bases, with 14 bases left in between. Looked up from germline, CDR1 is MNHEY and CDR2 is SMNVEV (reference sequence). This CDR3 spans 16 amino acids. CDR3 sequence (DNA): TGTGCCAGCAGTTTATTTGGGTCGACAGGCAACTATGGCTACACCTTC. The encoded protein is CASSLFGSTGNYGYTF.

The rearrangement links TRBV6-6 to TRBJ2-7, with 7 bases fitting TRBD1. Losses at the gene ends were 2 bases for V and 4 bases for J; bases not matched to a gene: 8. The germline V gene encodes CDR1 MNHNY and CDR2 SVGAGI (reference sequence). This CDR3 contains 15 residues. Here the CDR3 reads CASSYPRQGIYEQYF. As DNA, the CDR3 is TGTGCCAGCAGTTACCCGAGACAGGGTATTTACGAGCAGTACTTC.

The chain is built from TRBV7-8 and TRBJ1-5; D perhaps matches TRBD1 (5 bases). V dropped 4 bases and J dropped 5 bases, with 12 bases sitting between them. The CDR3 contains 14 residues. Per germline, CDR1 SGHVS and CDR2 FQNEAQ. CDR3 residues: CASSYRSRDQPQHF. The CDR3 bases are TGTGCCAGCAGCTACAGGTCTCGGGATCAGCCCCAGCATTTT.

The rearrangement uses TRBV28 and TRBJ2-1; 7 nucleotides align to TRBD2. V lost 6 bases and J lost 0; bases outside the gene matches: 5. CDR1 is MDHEN, CDR2 SYDVKM, per germline. The CDR3 extends over 15 amino acids. CDR3 nucleotides: TGTGCCAGCAGCATGACTAGCTCCTCCTACAATGAGCAGTTCTTC. Translation gives CASSMTSSSYNEQFF.

This sequence joins TRBV5-1 and TRBJ1-3; D not resolved. Trimming pared 0 bases from V and 2 bases from J, leaving 6 bases between. This CDR3 contains 14 residues. Germline assignment: CDR1 SGHRS and CDR2 YFSETQ. CDR3 DNA: TGCGCCAGCAGCTTGGGACCCGCTGGAAACACCATATATTTT. Protein sequence: CASSLGPAGNTIYF.

The rearrangement links TRBV7-2 to TRBJ2-1; TRBD2 aligns across 8 bases. Germline lookup yields CDR1 SGHTA and CDR2 FQGNSA. This CDR3 region has 15 residues. V trimming: 5 bases; J trimming: 3 bases; junction bases outside the gene matches: 6. CDR3 sequence reads: CASSPRTSSYNEQFF. The CDR3 bases are TGTGCCAGCAGCCCTAGGACTAGCAGCTACAATGAGCAGTTCTTC.